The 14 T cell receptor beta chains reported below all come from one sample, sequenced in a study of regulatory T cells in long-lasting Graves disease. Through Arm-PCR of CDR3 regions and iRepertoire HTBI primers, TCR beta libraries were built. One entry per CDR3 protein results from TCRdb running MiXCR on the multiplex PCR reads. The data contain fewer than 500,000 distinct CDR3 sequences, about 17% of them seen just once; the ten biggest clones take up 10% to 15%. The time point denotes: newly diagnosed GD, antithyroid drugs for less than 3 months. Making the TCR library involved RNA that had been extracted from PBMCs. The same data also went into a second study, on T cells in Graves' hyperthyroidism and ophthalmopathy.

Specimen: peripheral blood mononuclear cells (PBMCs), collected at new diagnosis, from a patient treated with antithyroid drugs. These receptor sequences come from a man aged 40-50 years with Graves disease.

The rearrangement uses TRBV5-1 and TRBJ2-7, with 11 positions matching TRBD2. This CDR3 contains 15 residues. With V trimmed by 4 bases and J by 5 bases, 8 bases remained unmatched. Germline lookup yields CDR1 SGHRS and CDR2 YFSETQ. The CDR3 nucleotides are TGCGCCAGCAGCCAGATACTAGCGGGAGTCCACGAGCAGTACTTC. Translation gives CASSQILAGVHEQYF.

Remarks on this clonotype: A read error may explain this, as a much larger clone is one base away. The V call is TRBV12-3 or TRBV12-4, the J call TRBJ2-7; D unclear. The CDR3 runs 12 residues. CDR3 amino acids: CACSWSRYEQYF. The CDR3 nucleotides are TGTGCCTGCAGTTGGTCCCGCTACGAGCAGTACTTC.

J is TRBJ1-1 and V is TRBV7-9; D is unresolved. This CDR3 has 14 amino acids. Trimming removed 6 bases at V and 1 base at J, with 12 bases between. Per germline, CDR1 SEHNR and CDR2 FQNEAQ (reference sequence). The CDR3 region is CASRAGFTNTEAFF. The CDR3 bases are TGTGCCAGCAGAGCAGGCTTTACGAACACTGAAGCTTTCTTT. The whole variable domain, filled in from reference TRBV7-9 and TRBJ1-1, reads DTGVSQNPRHKITKRGQNVTFRCDPISEHNRLYWYRQTLGQGPEFLTYFQNEAQLEKSRLLSDRFSAERPKGSFSTLEIQRTEQGDSAMYLCASRAGFTNTEAFFGQGTRLTVV.

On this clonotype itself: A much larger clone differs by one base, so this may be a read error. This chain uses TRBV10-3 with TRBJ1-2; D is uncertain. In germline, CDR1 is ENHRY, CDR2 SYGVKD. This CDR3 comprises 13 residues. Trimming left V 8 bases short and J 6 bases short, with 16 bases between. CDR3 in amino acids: CAIPTSSPDGYTF. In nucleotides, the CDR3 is TGTGCCATCCCTACGTCCAGTCCCGATGGCTACACCTTC.

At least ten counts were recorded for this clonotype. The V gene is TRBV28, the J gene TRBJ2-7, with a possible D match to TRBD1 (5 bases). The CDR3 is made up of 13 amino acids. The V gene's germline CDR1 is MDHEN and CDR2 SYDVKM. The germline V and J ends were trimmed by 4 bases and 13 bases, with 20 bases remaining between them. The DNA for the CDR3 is TGTGCCAGCAGTTACAGTGGGGCGGATTCCCGATACTTC. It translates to CASSYSGADSRYF.

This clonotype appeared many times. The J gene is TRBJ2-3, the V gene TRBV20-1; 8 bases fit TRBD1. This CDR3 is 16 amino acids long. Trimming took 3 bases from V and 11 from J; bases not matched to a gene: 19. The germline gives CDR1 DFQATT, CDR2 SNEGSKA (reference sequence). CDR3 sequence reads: CSARGTGGAGLGRQYF. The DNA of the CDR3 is TGCAGTGCTAGGGGAACAGGGGGAGCGGGTCTGGGGCGGCAGTATTTT.

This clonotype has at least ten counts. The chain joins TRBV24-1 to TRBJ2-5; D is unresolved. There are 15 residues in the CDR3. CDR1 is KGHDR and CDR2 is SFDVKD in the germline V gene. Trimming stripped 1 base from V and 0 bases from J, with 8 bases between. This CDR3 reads CATSDFPQDQETQYF. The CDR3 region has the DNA TGTGCCACCAGTGATTTTCCCCAGGACCAAGAGACCCAGTACTTC.

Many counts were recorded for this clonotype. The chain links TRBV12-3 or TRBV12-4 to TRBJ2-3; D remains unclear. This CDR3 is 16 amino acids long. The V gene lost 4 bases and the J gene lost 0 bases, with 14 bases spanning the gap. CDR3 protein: CASSYPNRASTDTQYF. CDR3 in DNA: TGTGCCAGCAGTTACCCCAATCGGGCTAGCACAGATACGCAGTATTTT.

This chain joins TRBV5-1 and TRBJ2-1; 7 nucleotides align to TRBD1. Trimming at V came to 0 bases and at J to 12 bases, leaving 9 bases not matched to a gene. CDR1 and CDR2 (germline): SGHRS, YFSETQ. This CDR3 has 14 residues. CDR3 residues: CASSLVQGVRAQFF. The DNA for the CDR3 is TGCGCCAGCAGCTTGGTCCAGGGGGTTCGGGCGCAGTTCTTC. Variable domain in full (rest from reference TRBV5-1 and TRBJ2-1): KAGVTQTPRYLIKTRGQQVTLSCSPISGHRSVSWYQQTPGQGLQFLFEYFSETQRNKGNFPGRFSGRQFSNSRSEMNVSTLELGDSALYLCASSLVQGVRAQFFGPGTRLTVL.

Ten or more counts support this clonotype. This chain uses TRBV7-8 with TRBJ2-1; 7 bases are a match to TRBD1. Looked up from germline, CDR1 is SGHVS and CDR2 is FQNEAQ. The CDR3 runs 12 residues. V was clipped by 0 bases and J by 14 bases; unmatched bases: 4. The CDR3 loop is CASSLAQGVEFF. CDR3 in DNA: TGTGCCAGCAGCTTAGCGCAGGGGGTCGAGTTCTTC.

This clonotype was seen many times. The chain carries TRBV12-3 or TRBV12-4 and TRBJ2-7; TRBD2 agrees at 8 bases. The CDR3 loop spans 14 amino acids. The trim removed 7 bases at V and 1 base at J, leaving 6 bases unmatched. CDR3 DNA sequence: TGTGCCAGCAAACTAGCGGAACATTCCTACGAGCAGTACTTC. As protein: CASKLAEHSYEQYF.

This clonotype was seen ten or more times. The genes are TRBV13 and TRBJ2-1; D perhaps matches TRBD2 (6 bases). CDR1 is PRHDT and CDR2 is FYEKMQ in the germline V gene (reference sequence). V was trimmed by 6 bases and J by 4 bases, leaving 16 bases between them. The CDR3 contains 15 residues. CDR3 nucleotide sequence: TGTGCCAGCAGTTCCGCCCAGGAGGGGTACAATGAGCAGTTCTTC. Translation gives CASSSAQEGYNEQFF.

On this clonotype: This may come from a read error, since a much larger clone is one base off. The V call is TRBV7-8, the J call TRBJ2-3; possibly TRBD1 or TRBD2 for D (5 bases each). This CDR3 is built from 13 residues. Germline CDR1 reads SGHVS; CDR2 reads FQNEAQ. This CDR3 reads CVSRVGVTDTQYF. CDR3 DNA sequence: TGTGTCAGCAGGGTGGGGGTCACAGATACGCAGTATTTT.

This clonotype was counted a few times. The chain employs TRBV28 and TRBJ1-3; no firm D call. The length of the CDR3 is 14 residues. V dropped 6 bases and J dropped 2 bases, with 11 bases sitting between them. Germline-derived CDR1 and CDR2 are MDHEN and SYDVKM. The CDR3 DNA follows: TGTGCCAGCAGCAACATGGATACTGGAAACACCATATATTTT. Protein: CASSNMDTGNTIYF.